A selection of T cell receptor beta chains follows, all from one sample in a study of T cells in Graves' hyperthyroidism and ophthalmopathy. TCRdb re-called the multiplex PCR reads with MiXCR, one entry per CDR3 protein. The sample carries 660,000 or so distinct CDR3 sequences, less than 25% recorded once. Sequences were obtained from blood. Receptor source: a man younger than 40 with Graves' ophthalmopathy. Each CDR3 is given with its conserved first and last residue. The D gene is left open where the match is weak. Clone size appears in some rows only: once, few, many, or a class for an expanded clone.

clone_size cdr3_length j_call v_call d_call cdr3_aa cdr3_nt
many 15 TRBJ1-4 TRBV20-1 NA CSASPGHPTNEKLFF TGCAGTGCTAGTCCGGGACATCCAACTAATGAAAAACTGTTTTTT
NA 18 TRBJ1-3 TRBV24-1 NA CATSDPHNCWSSGNTIYF TGTGCCACCAGTGATCCCCACAACTGTTGGAGCTCTGGAAACACCATATATTTT
many 16 TRBJ2-1 TRBV28 TRBD2 CASSDVTSGSLSEQFF TGTGCCAGCAGTGACGTGACTAGCGGGAGTCTGAGTGAGCAGTTCTTC
few 15 TRBJ2-1 TRBV7-3 TRBD1 CASSLTWDRGNEQFF TGTGCCAGCAGCTTAACTTGGGACAGGGGAAATGAGCAGTTCTTC
few 16 TRBJ2-1 TRBV5-6 NA CASSSLRGLSYNEQFF TGTGCCAGCAGCTCGCTCAGGGGCCTCTCCTACAATGAGCAGTTCTTC
once 17 TRBJ2-1 TRBV9 TRBD2 CASSPILAGGPYNEQFF TGTGCCAGCAGCCCAATTTTAGCGGGAGGACCCTACAATGAGCAGTTCTTC
NA 15 TRBJ2-7 TRBV5-6 TRBD2 CASSSRLGLADEQYF TGTGCCAGCAGCTCCCGTCTTGGACTAGCGGACGAGCAGTACTTC
NA 13 TRBJ2-7 TRBV29-1 TRBD1 CSVRTGDSYEQYF TGCAGCGTCCGGACAGGGGACTCCTACGAGCAGTACTTC
few 10 TRBJ2-7 TRBV2 NA CARDPYEQYF TGTGCCAGGGACCCCTACGAGCAGTACTTC
NA 14 TRBJ1-5 TRBV19 NA CASSILGSNQPQHF TGTGCCAGTAGTATTCTTGGAAGCAATCAGCCCCAGCATTTT
NA 13 TRBJ1-5 TRBV19 TRBD1 CASSDRDGQPQHF TGTGCCAGTTCCGACAGGGACGGTCAGCCCCAGCATTTT
NA 16 TRBJ2-1 TRBV20-1 TRBD2 CSVRLAAFDPYNEQFF TGCAGTGTTCGACTAGCGGCCTTCGATCCCTACAATGAGCAGTTCTTC
NA 18 TRBJ2-1 TRBV24-1 TRBD2 CATSFPGLAGEVYNEQFF TGTGCCACCAGCTTCCCGGGACTAGCGGGAGAGGTTTACAATGAGCAGTTCTTC
NA 13 TRBJ2-7 TRBV6-1 NA CATSRTDSYEQYF TGTGCCACTTCCAGGACAGACTCCTACGAGCAGTACTTC
few 16 TRBJ1-5 TRBV24-1 TRBD1 CATSDSRTGYNQPQHF TGTGCCACCAGTGATTCAAGGACAGGGTACAATCAGCCCCAGCATTTT
NA 15 TRBJ1-3 TRBV6-9 NA CASSYRSGTGNTIYF TGTGCCAGCAGTTACCGGTCGGGGACAGGAAACACCATATATTTT
NA 16 TRBJ2-1 TRBV29-1 NA CSVGNDGRSPYNEQFF TGCAGCGTTGGAAACGACGGGAGATCCCCCTACAATGAGCAGTTCTTC
NA 17 TRBJ2-1 TRBV28 TRBD2 CASSLIVLAGSYNEQFF TGTGCCAGCAGCCTTATAGTACTAGCGGGATCCTACAATGAGCAGTTCTTC
NA 14 TRBJ2-5 TRBV4-2 NA CASSQDIGLGTQYF TGTGCCAGCAGCCAAGATATCGGTTTAGGGACCCAGTACTTC
many 14 TRBJ2-5 TRBV11-2 TRBD1 CASSRGTGRETQYF TGTGCCAGCAGCCGCGGGACAGGGAGAGAGACCCAGTACTTC
few 16 TRBJ1-2 TRBV4-1 NA CASSQDATGWDYGYTF TGCGCCAGCAGCCAAGATGCAACAGGGTGGGACTATGGCTACACCTTC
few 15 TRBJ2-3 TRBV2 NA CASIHRDSSTDTQYF TGTGCCAGCATTCACCGGGACTCTAGCACAGATACGCAGTATTTT
NA 15 TRBJ1-2 TRBV5-1 NA CARPPVDSPNYGYTF TGCGCCAGACCACCCGTGGACAGCCCTAACTATGGCTACACCTTC
NA 16 TRBJ2-1 TRBV13 TRBD2 CASSFMGLAGDNEQFF TGTGCCAGCAGCTTTATGGGACTAGCGGGAGATAATGAGCAGTTCTTC
many 13 TRBJ1-1 TRBV30 TRBD1 CAWGDRLNTEAFF TGTGCCTGGGGGGACAGACTGAACACTGAAGCTTTCTTT
NA 13 TRBJ2-2 TRBV28 NA CATQRAAYEELFF TGTGCCACCCAGAGAGCTGCCTACGAGGAGCTGTTTTTT
few 11 TRBJ2-5 TRBV29-1 NA CSVDGIETQYF TGCAGCGTTGATGGCATAGAGACCCAGTACTTC
NA 12 TRBJ1-2 TRBV20-1 NA CSAEPPGRGYTF TGCAGTGCTGAACCTCCGGGACGTGGCTACACCTTC
NA 16 TRBJ2-3 TRBV7-2 TRBD2 CASSSRLAGYTDTQYF TGTGCCAGCAGCTCCAGACTAGCGGGATACACAGATACGCAGTATTTT
many 13 TRBJ1-1 TRBV2 NA CASIRTPGTEAFF TGTGCCAGCATCCGGACACCGGGCACTGAAGCTTTCTTT
few 15 TRBJ1-4 TRBV20-1 TRBD1 CSANPTGGANEKLFF TGCAGTGCGAACCCTACAGGGGGAGCTAATGAAAAACTGTTTTTT
many 13 TRBJ1-6 TRBV3-1 NA CASSQDLNSPLHF TGTGCCAGCAGCCAAGATTTGAACTCACCCCTCCACTTT
many 15 TRBJ2-1 TRBV7-9 NA CASRATSGRGNEQFF TGTGCCAGCAGAGCTACTAGTGGTAGGGGCAATGAGCAGTTCTTC
NA 20 TRBJ2-3 TRBV7-2 TRBD1 CASSQTGGKPGQGSTDTQYF TGCGCCAGCAGCCAAACCGGGGGAAAGCCGGGACAGGGAAGCACAGATACGCAGTATTTT
many 15 TRBJ2-3 TRBV6-1 TRBD2 CASSPSGGYTDTQYF TGTGCCAGCAGTCCCTCGGGAGGCTACACAGATACGCAGTATTTT
many 15 TRBJ2-1 TRBV7-3 TRBD2 CASSPGLASYNEQFF TGTGCCAGCAGCCCGGGACTAGCGAGCTACAATGAGCAGTTCTTC
few 16 TRBJ2-1 TRBV27 NA CASSLPRTVNYNEQFF TGTGCCAGCAGCCTTCCTAGGACTGTTAACTACAATGAGCAGTTCTTC